Listed below are T cell receptor beta chains from one sample, sequenced in a study of CD8+CD57+ T cells in acquired aplastic anemia. TCRdb passed the reads through MiXCR, listing each CDR3 protein once. Seen here are about 210,000 distinct CDR3 sequences, 34% observed once, and the top ten hold 0.9% to 1.2%. The sequencing input was sorted CD4+, CD8+, or CD8+CD57+ T cells (not recorded which) from PBMCs. These receptors all come from a human donor in good health, serving as a control. CDR3s include the opening cysteine and the closing phenylalanine or tryptophan. D genes are given only for firm matches. Clone size appears in some rows only: once, few, many, or a class for an expanded clone.

D gene	J gene	V gene	clone size	CDR3 protein	CDR3 DNA
-	TRBJ2-5	TRBV3-1	many	CASSQVETQYF	TGTGCCAGCAGCCAAGTGGAGACCCAGTACTTC
TRBD1	TRBJ2-7	TRBV20-1	-	CSASPSTGIGIYEQYF	TGCAGTGCTAGCCCCTCGACAGGGATCGGTATCTACGAGCAGTACTTC
-	TRBJ2-1	TRBV2	many	CASSGGNTYNEQFF	TGTGCCAGCAGTGGAGGCAACACCTACAATGAGCAGTTCTTC
-	TRBJ1-1	TRBV15	many	CATSRQENTEAFF	TGTGCCACCAGCAGACAGGAAAACACTGAAGCTTTCTTT
TRBD2	TRBJ2-5	TRBV20-1	-	CSARDRLAAQETQYF	TGCAGTGCTAGAGATCGACTAGCGGCCCAAGAGACCCAGTACTTC
TRBD2	TRBJ2-5	TRBV3-1	few	CASSQGTSGRETQYF	TGTGCCAGCAGCCAAGGGACTAGCGGGAGAGAGACCCAGTACTTC
-	TRBJ1-3	TRBV2	many	CASSEEGRGDTIYF	TGTGCCAGCAGTGAAGAGGGGCGGGGGGACACCATATATTTT
-	TRBJ1-2	TRBV2	many	CASSDTANYGYTF	TGTGCCAGCAGTGACACAGCAAACTATGGCTACACCTTC
-	TRBJ1-5	TRBV19	many	CASSYLGGVRQPQHF	TGTGCCAGTAGTTATTTGGGGGGTGTAAGACAGCCCCAGCATTTT
TRBD1	TRBJ2-7	TRBV20-1	many	CSASPAGGFYEQYF	TGCAGTGCTAGTCCGGCAGGGGGCTTCTACGAGCAGTACTTC
-	TRBJ1-6	TRBV7-8	few	CASSLRDKDNSPLHF	TGTGCCAGCAGCCTCCGGGACAAAGACAATTCACCCCTCCACTTT
TRBD1	TRBJ2-1	TRBV15	few	CATSRERGQYNEQFF	TGTGCCACCAGCAGAGAACGGGGACAGTACAATGAGCAGTTCTTC
TRBD2	TRBJ2-3	TRBV10-3	-	CATTGTSGFTDTQYF	TGTGCCACCACCGGGACTAGCGGGTTCACAGATACGCAGTACTTT
TRBD1	TRBJ1-5	TRBV5-1	-	CASSFPGQGASGNQPQHF	TGCGCCAGCAGCTTCCCGGGACAGGGGGCCTCGGGCAATCAGCCCCAGCATTTT
-	TRBJ1-4	TRBV20-1	-	CSARGSRGNEKLFF	TGCAGTGCTAGAGGATCCAGGGGTAATGAAAAACTGTTTTTT
-	TRBJ1-2	TRBV5-1	few	CASSFIGGDLFEGYTF	TGCGCCAGCAGCTTTATCGGGGGGGATCTTTTTGAAGGCTACACCTTC
TRBD1	TRBJ2-7	TRBV2	many	CASSNRGRNEQYF	TGTGCCAGCAGTAACAGGGGGCGCAACGAGCAGTACTTC
-	TRBJ1-3	TRBV15	-	CATSRDTAVLYF	TGTGCCACCAGCAGAGATACTGCCGTTTTATATTTT
TRBD2	TRBJ2-1	TRBV20-1	many	CSAPTSRAYNEQFF	TGCAGTGCCCCGACTAGCCGGGCCTACAATGAGCAGTTCTTC
TRBD1	TRBJ2-4	TRBV27	-	CASSPLGGQGYIQYF	TGTGCCAGCAGCCCCCTTGGGGGACAGGGATACATTCAGTACTTC
-	TRBJ2-7	TRBV2	-	CASRGSNQPQQYF	TGTGCCAGCAGGGGGAGCAATCAGCCCCAGCAGTACTTC
-	TRBJ2-1	TRBV11-3	many	CASSVARANEQFF	TGTGCCAGCAGCGTCGCCAGGGCTAATGAGCAGTTCTTC
TRBD1	TRBJ2-7	TRBV12-3/TRBV12-4	many	CASSLEDRGGEQYF	TGTGCCAGCAGTTTAGAGGACAGGGGCGGCGAGCAGTACTTC
-	TRBJ2-7	TRBV20-1	-	CSARGDGDPEQYF	TGCAGTGCTAGAGGCGACGGGGACCCCGAGCAGTACTTC
-	TRBJ1-1	TRBV7-9	-	CASTLGVDSGGQAFF	TGTGCCAGCACCCTAGGTGTTGATAGTGGAGGGCAGGCTTTCTTT
TRBD1	TRBJ2-3	TRBV11-2	few	CASSLSGTGGDTQYF	TGTGCCAGCAGCCTCTCCGGGACAGGGGGTGATACGCAGTATTTT
-	TRBJ2-7	TRBV5-5	-	CASSGQFHEQCF	TGTGCCAGCAGCGGACAGTTCCACGAGCAGTGCTTC
-	TRBJ2-3	TRBV12-3/TRBV12-4	few	CASSSDGITQYF	TGTGCCAGCAGCTCCGACGGAATTACGCAGTATTTT
TRBD1	TRBJ1-6	TRBV27	-	CASRGGFASPLHF	TGTGCCAGCAGAGGGGGCTTCGCTTCACCCCTCCACTTT
-	TRBJ1-5	TRBV19	many	CASSLEGGGHQPQHF	TGTGCCAGTAGTTTGGAAGGGGGGGGTCACCAGCCCCAGCATTTT
TRBD1	TRBJ2-7	TRBV10-2	-	CASSGQGDSYEQYF	TGCGCCAGCAGTGGACAGGGAGATTCCTACGAGCAGTACTTC
TRBD2	TRBJ2-7	TRBV7-9	many	CASSFQTSGALPYEQYF	TGTGCCAGCAGCTTCCAAACTAGCGGGGCCCTTCCCTACGAGCAGTACTTC
-	TRBJ2-7	TRBV11-3	-	CASSQHRDGDYEQYF	TGTGCCAGCAGCCAACACCGGGACGGGGACTACGAGCAGTACTTC
TRBD1	TRBJ2-1	TRBV5-4	-	CASSFRGQANNEQFF	TGTGCCAGCAGCTTCAGGGGACAGGCGAACAATGAGCAGTTCTTC
TRBD1	TRBJ1-1	TRBV12-3/TRBV12-4	many	CASSQTGAMNTEAFF	TGTGCCAGCAGTCAGACAGGGGCCATGAACACTGAAGCTTTCTTT
-	TRBJ2-5	TRBV7-9	many	CASSLGLGDQETQYF	TGTGCCAGCAGCTTAGGGTTGGGAGACCAAGAGACCCAGTACTTC
TRBD2	TRBJ2-7	TRBV10-3	-	CAISFASGSYEQYF	TGTGCCATCAGTTTTGCTAGCGGGAGCTACGAGCAGTACTTC
TRBD1	TRBJ1-2	TRBV19	many	CASSIGGGDRNGYTF	TGTGCCAGTAGTATAGGTGGTGGGGACAGGAATGGCTACACCTTC
-	TRBJ1-5	TRBV7-9	-	CASSFLAQPQHF	TGTGCCAGCAGCTTCCTGGCTCAGCCCCAGCATTTT
-	TRBJ2-7	TRBV12-3/TRBV12-4	many	CASSPGGPYEQYF	TGTGCCAGCAGCCCAGGGGGGCCCTACGAGCAGTACTTC
-	TRBJ1-6	TRBV4-1	many	CASSQVLQNNSPLHF	TGCGCCAGCAGCCAAGTCTTACAGAATAATTCACCCCTCCACTTT
-	TRBJ2-1	TRBV24-1	-	CATSDRQLGEQFF	TGTGCCACCAGTGATCGACAGTTGGGTGAGCAGTTCTTC
-	TRBJ2-7	TRBV19	many	CASSTAGFYEQYF	TGTGCCAGTAGTACAGCGGGTTTCTACGAGCAGTACTTC
-	TRBJ2-2	TRBV2	many	CASSLAGTNTGELFF	TGTGCCAGCAGTCTGGCGGGAACGAACACCGGGGAGCTGTTTTTT
TRBD1	TRBJ1-1	TRBV20-1	-	CSASGQGAWNTEAFF	TGCAGTGCTAGCGGACAGGGGGCGTGGAACACTGAAGCTTTCTTT
TRBD1	TRBJ1-2	TRBV14	-	CASSHIGTGGWYGYTF	TGTGCCAGCAGCCATATCGGGACAGGGGGCTGGTATGGCTACACCTTC
-	TRBJ1-1	TRBV10-3	-	CAITAGMEAFF	TGTGCCATCACGGCAGGGATGGAAGCTTTCTTT